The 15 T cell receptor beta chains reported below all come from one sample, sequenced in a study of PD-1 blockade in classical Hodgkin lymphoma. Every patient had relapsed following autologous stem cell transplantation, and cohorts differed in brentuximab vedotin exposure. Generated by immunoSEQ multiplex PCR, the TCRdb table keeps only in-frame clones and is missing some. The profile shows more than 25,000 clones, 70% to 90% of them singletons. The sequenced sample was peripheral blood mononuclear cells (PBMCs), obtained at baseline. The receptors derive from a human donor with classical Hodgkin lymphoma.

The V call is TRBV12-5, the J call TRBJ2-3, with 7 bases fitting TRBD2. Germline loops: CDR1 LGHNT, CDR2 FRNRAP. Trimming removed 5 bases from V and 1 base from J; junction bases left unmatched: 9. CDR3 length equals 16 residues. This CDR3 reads CASGAQTSYRTDTQYF. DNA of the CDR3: TGTGCTAGTGGTGCACAGACTAGCTACCGCACAGATACGCAGTATTTT.

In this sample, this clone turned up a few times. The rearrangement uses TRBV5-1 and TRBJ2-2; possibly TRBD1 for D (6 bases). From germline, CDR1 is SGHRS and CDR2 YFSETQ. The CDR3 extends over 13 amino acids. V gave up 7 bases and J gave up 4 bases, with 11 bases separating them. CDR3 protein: CASSEQGTGELFF. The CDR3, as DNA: TGCGCCAGCTCGGAACAGGGCACCGGGGAGCTGTTTTTT.

DNA for the CDR3: TGTGCCAGCAGCTTAACCCGACAGGATGGCTACACCTTC. This encodes CASSLTRQDGYTF. The gene calls are TRBV7-5 and TRBJ1-2; the table's D call TRBD1 went unverified against the DNA. TRBV7-5 is classified as a pseudogene. The CDR3 consists of 13 residues.

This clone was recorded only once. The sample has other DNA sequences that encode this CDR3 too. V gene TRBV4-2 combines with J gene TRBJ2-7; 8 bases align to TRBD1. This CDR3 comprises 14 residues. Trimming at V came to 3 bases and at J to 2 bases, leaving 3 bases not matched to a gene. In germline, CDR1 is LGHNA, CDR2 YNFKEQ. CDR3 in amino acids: CASSQGTGPYEQYF. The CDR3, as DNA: TGTGCCAGCAGCCAGGGGACAGGCCCCTACGAGCAGTACTTC.

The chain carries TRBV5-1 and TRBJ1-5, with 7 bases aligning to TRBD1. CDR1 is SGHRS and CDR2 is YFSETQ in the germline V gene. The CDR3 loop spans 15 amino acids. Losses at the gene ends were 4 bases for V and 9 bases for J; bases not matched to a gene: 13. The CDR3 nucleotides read TGCGCCAGCAGCCCCGAGGGGGCGGAATGGTCGCCCCAGCATTTT. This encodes CASSPEGAEWSPQHF.

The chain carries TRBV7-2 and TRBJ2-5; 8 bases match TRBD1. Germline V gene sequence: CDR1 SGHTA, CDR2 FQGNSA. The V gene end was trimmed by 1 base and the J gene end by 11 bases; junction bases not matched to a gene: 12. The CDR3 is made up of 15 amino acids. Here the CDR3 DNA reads TGTGCCAGCAGCTTAGGGTTCGGACAGGGTTTCCTTCAGTACTTC. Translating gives CASSLGFGQGFLQYF.

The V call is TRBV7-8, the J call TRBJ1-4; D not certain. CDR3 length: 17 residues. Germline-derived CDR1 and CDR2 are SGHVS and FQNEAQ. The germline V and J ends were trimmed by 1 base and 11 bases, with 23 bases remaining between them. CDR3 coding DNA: TGTGCCAGCAGCTTAGACTTCATGGCAGAGGACTTGAGTAAACTGTTTTTT. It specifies CASSLDFMAEDLSKLFF. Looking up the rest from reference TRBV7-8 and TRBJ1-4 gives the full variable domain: GAGVSQSPRYKVAKRGQDVALRCDPISGHVSLFWYQQALGQGPEFLTYFQNEAQLDKSGLPSDRFFAERPEGSVSTLKIQRTQQEDSAVYLCASSLDFMAEDLSKLFFGSGTQLSVL.

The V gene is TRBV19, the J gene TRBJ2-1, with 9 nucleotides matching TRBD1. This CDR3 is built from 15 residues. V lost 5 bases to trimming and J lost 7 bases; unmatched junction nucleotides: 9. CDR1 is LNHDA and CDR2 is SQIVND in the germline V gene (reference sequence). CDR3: CASSLGQGSWNEQFF. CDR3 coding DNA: TGTGCCAGTAGTCTGGGACAGGGATCATGGAATGAGCAGTTCTTC.

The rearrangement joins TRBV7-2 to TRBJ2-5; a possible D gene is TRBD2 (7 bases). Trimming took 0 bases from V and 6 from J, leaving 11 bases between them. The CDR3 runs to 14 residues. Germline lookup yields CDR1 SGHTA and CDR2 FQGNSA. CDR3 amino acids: CASSLALGGQTQYF. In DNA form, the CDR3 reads TGTGCCAGCAGCTTAGCTCTCGGGGGGCAGACCCAGTACTTC.

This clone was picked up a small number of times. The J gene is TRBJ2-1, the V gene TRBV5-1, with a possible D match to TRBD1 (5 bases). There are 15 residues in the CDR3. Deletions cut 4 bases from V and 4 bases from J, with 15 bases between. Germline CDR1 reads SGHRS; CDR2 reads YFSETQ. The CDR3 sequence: CASSHAPGPYNEQFF. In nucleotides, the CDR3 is TGCGCCAGCAGCCACGCCCCAGGGCCTTACAATGAGCAGTTCTTC.

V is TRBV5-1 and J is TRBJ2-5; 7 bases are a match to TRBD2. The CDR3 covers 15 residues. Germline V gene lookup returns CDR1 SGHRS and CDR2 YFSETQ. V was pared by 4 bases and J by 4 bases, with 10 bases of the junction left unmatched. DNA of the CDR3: TGCGCCAGCAGCGGACGGGGGGAGGTAGGAGAGACCCAGTACTTC. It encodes CASSGRGEVGETQYF.

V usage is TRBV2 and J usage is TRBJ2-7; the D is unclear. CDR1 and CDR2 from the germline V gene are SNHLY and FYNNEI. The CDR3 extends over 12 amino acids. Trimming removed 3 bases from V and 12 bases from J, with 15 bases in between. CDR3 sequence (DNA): TGTGCCAGCAGTGATTCCGGGCCCCAGAGGTACTTC. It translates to CASSDSGPQRYF.

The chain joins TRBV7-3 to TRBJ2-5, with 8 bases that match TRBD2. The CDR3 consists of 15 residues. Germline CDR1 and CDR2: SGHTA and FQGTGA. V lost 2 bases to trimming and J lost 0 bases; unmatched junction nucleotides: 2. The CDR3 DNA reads TGTGCCAGCAGCTTAGGGGGACTAGACCAAGAGACCCAGTACTTC. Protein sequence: CASSLGGLDQETQYF.

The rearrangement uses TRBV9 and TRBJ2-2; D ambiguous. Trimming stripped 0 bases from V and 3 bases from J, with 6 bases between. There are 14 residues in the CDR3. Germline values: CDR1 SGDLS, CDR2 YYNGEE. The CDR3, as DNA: TGTGCCAGCAGCGTAGAAATTCACACCGGGGAGCTGTTTTTT. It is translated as CASSVEIHTGELFF.

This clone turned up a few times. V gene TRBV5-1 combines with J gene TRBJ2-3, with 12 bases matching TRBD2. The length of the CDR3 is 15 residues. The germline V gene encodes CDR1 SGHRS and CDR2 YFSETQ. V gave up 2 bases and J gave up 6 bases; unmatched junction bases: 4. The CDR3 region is CASSLAGTSGDTQYF. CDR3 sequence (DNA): TGCGCCAGCAGCTTAGCTGGGACTAGCGGGGATACGCAGTATTTT.